The entry that follows covers one TCR beta chain sequence. The antigen is not known. The record originates from a study of human T cells and chemical hapten exposure. Study at large: Upper-back patch tests with 0.01% DPC were read at 6 days. Per-sample TCR yield variation was attributed mainly to small pooled library volume differences. Notes on the study in general: Expanded TCR sets contained significantly more large CDR3 similarity clusters than controls. TCRs exceeding 1 in 1000 frequency stayed unchanged with DPC sensitization.

Time point specified: patch test 1, 2 weeks after DPC sensitization. Treatment: therapeutic diphenylcyclopropenone sensitization with weekly scalp DPC. The study extracted total RNA from unfractionated whole blood. TCRdb analysed the RACE reads with MiXCR anew, one entry per CDR3 protein. Of roughly 52,000 distinct CDR3 sequences detected, approximately 10% appear once; the ten largest clones hold less than 2%. The CDR3 runs 15 residues. Trimming took off 8 bases at V and 5 bases at J, with 21 bases between the two ends. CDR1 is SGHTA, CDR2 FQGNSA, per germline. V usage is TRBV7-2 and J usage is TRBJ1-2; D perhaps matches TRBD1 (5 bases). This receptor was obtained from a woman aged 40 to 49 with alopecia areata. Some clones in this sample may be carry-over from other donors' samples. Sequencing used whole blood, obtained in connection with sensitization to the hapten diphenylcyclopropenone (DPC). CDR3 nucleotides: TGTGCCAGCCTATGTCGGCTGGGACCCTATTATGGCTACACCTTC. Translating gives CASLCRLGPYYGYTF.